This TCR beta chain originates from a study of CXCR3-negative and CXCR3-positive naive CD8 T cells. Whole-study findings and limits: Hydrophobicity of TRB CDR3s was greater in CXCR3-positive naive cells than in CXCR3-negative naive cells.

The authors prepared UMI-labeled TRB cDNA libraries by 5' RACE. TCRdb reanalyzed the 5' RACE reads, giving one entry per CDR3 protein sequence and no DNA. This specimen shows about 24,000 distinct CDR3 sequences; the ten leading clones hold about 4.3%. The CDR3 is 12 amino acids. Germline lookup yields CDR1 SQVTM and CDR2 ANQGSEA. As for this clonotype: The antigen is unknown.

Sample: naive CXCR3- CD8+ T cells from blood. Subset described: CD45RO-CCR7+CD27+CD95- naive CD8+ T cells lacking CXCR3 (TNR3-). The V and J genes are TRBV29-1 and TRBJ2-2. The receptor was derived from a human donor in good health. Some clones in this sample may be carry-over from other donors' samples. The CDR3 spells CSVGSNTGELFF.